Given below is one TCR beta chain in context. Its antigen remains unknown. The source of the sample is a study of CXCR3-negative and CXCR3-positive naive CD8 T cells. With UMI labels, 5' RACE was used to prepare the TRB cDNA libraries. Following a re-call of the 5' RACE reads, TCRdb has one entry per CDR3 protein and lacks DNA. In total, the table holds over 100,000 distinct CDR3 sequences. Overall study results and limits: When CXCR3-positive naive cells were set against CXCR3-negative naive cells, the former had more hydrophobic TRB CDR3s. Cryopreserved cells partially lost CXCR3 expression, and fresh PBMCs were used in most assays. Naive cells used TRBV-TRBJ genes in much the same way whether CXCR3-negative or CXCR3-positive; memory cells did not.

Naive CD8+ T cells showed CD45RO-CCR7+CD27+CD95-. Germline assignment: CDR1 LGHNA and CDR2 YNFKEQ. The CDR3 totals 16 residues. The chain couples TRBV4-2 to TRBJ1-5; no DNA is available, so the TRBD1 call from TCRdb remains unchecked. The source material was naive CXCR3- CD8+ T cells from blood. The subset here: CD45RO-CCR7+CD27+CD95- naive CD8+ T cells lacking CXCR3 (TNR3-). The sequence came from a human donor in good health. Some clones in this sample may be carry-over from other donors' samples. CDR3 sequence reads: CASSSYGQGSNQPQHF.